The sequence of this T cell receptor beta chain was determined in a study of blood T cell repertoires in COVID-19. Background on the study: Nucleic acid was either cDNA or gDNA, and it came from T cells, B-cell-depleted T cells, or PBMCs.

The table came from immunoSEQ multiplex PCR; TCRdb's copy has only in-frame clones and leaves some out. Of 150,000 to 200,000 clones listed, roughly 85% are singletons. V shed 3 bases and J shed 1 base, with 10 bases lying between them. Looked up from germline, CDR1 is LGHDT and CDR2 is YNNKEL (reference sequence). CDR3 length: 15 amino acids. This chain uses TRBV3-1 (or the pseudogene TRBV3-2) with TRBJ2-1; possibly TRBD2 for D (5 bases). This receptor was obtained from a woman aged 45-59 years with COVID-19, enrolled during active disease. Sample: peripheral blood. The CDR3 DNA follows: TGTGCCAGCAGCCAGTTCGGCGGGTCCTACAATGAGCAGTTCTTC. As protein: CASSQFGGSYNEQFF.